This is a list of T cell receptor beta chains from one sample in a study of a mutant IDH1 vaccine in newly diagnosed glioma. Their specific antigens are unknown. Method: immunoSEQ multiplex PCR; TCRdb's copy keeps in-frame clones and lacks some. The table records 100,000 to 120,000 clones, roughly 88% of them present only once. The source material was PBMCs, sampled from a glioma patient whose treatment included an IDH1 peptide vaccine. These receptors originate from a woman aged 45-60 years with glioma. Each CDR3 is given with its conserved first and last residue. D genes are given only for firm matches. Expanded clones are given a class, and other clones once, few, many or no size at all.

>TRBJ2-3|TRBV13|.|.
CASSLEGTDTQYF
TGTGCCAGCAGCTTGGAGGGAACAGATACGCAGTATTTT
>TRBJ1-6|TRBV14|.|.
CASSPYRVNSPLHF
TGTGCCAGCAGCCCCTACAGGGTTAATTCACCCCTCCACTTT
>TRBJ2-7|TRBV25-1|TRBD2|.
CASSGLAVSYEQYF
TGTGCCAGCAGTGGTCTAGCGGTAAGCTACGAGCAGTACTTC
>TRBJ2-7|TRBV5-1|.|.
CASSIQGEQYF
TGCGCCAGCAGCATCCAGGGCGAGCAGTACTTC
>TRBJ1-5|TRBV30|.|.
CAWSTRTVQPQHF
TGTGCCTGGTCGACCAGGACAGTCCAGCCCCAGCATTTT
>TRBJ1-5|TRBV19|TRBD1|.
CASSIARGRGNQPQHF
TGTGCCAGTAGTATAGCTAGGGGGCGCGGCAATCAGCCCCAGCATTTT
>TRBJ2-5|TRBV2|TRBD2|.
CASSSTSGRQETQYF
TGTGCCAGCAGCTCAACTAGCGGGAGACAGGAGACCCAGTACTTC
>TRBJ2-7|TRBV19|TRBD2|.
CASSIGLAGAYEQYF
TGTGCCAGTAGTATAGGGCTAGCGGGAGCCTACGAGCAGTACTTC
>TRBJ2-7|TRBV6-1|TRBD2|.
CASSGGLAGGYEQYF
TGTGCCAGCAGTGGTGGACTAGCGGGAGGCTACGAGCAGTACTTC
>TRBJ2-7|TRBV6-5|.|.
CASSYSRGGYEQYF
TGTGCCAGCAGTTACTCGAGGGGGGGCTACGAGCAGTACTTC
>TRBJ1-1|TRBV9|TRBD1|.
CASSASGTGRAEAFF
TGTGCCAGCAGCGCCTCCGGGACAGGTAGGGCTGAAGCTTTCTTT
>TRBJ1-1|TRBV4-1|TRBD1|few
CASSQDLRDRWNTEAFF
TGCGCCAGCAGCCAAGACCTACGGGACAGGTGGAACACTGAAGCTTTCTTT
>TRBJ2-5|TRBV11-2|.|.
CASSHEAETQYF
TGTGCCAGCAGCCATGAGGCGGAGACCCAGTACTTC
>TRBJ2-2|TRBV7-7|.|.
CASSLAQSTGELFF
TGTGCTAGCAGCTTAGCGCAGAGCACCGGGGAGCTGTTTTTT
>TRBJ2-7|TRBV23-1|TRBD1|.
CASSHPGQGTYEQYF
TGCGCCAGCAGTCATCCGGGACAGGGAACCTACGAGCAGTACTTC
>TRBJ1-1|TRBV28|.|.
CASSRPTAMNTEAFF
TGTGCCAGCAGTCGCCCGACAGCTATGAACACTGAAGCTTTCTTT
>TRBJ1-2|TRBV7-9|.|.
CASSPDGLGYGYTF
TGTGCCAGCAGCCCGGACGGCCTGGGATATGGCTACACCTTC
>TRBJ2-5|TRBV2|.|.
CASSITRGETQYF
TGTGCCAGCAGCATAACACGAGGAGAGACCCAGTACTTC
>TRBJ2-2|TRBV5-1|.|.
CASSLVAGPTGELFF
TGCGCCAGCAGCTTGGTCGCAGGGCCCACCGGGGAGCTGTTTTTT
>TRBJ2-3|TRBV4-1|.|.
CASSQNGYGPDTQYF
TGCGCCAGCAGCCAAAACGGGTACGGGCCAGATACGCAGTATTTT
>TRBJ2-1|TRBV28|TRBD2|.
CASSPPSGSTYNEQFF
TGTGCCAGCAGCCCACCTAGCGGGAGTACTTACAATGAGCAGTTCTTC
>TRBJ2-3|TRBV2|TRBD1|.
CASTRDRGPDTQYF
TGTGCCAGCACCCGGGACAGGGGGCCAGATACGCAGTATTTT
>TRBJ2-2|TRBV28|.|.
CASRNSANTGELFF
TGTGCCAGCAGAAACAGCGCTAACACCGGGGAGCTGTTTTTT
>TRBJ2-5|TRBV10-2|TRBD2|.
CASSELAGQETQYF
TGCGCCAGCAGTGAGCTAGCGGGACAAGAGACCCAGTACTTC
>TRBJ2-4|TRBV10-3|.|.
CANKRPNSLGGAKNIQYF
TGTGCCAACAAACGCCCGAATAGCCTTGGGGGAGCCAAAAACATTCAGTACTTC
>TRBJ1-1|TRBV4-1|.|.
CASSHPLNTEAFF
TGCGCCAGCAGCCATCCCTTAAACACTGAAGCTTTCTTT
>TRBJ1-2|TRBV5-6|.|.
CASSLAGGQWIYGYTF
TGTGCCAGCAGCTTGGCGGGGGGGCAATGGATCTATGGCTACACCTTC
>TRBJ1-2|TRBV2|.|.
CASSGMDRNYGYTF
TGTGCCAGCAGTGGGATGGACAGAAACTATGGCTACACCTTC
>TRBJ2-7|TRBV4-1|TRBD1|.
CASSQDPDRGLSEQYF
TGCGCCAGCAGCCAAGATCCGGACAGGGGTCTAAGCGAGCAGTACTTC
>TRBJ2-6|TRBV5-1|.|.
CASGDGAGANVLTF
TGCGCCAGCGGGGATGGAGCTGGGGCCAACGTCCTGACTTTC
>TRBJ2-3|TRBV15|.|.
CATSSFPRKTSTDTQYF
TGTGCCACCAGCAGCTTTCCCCGAAAAACTAGCACAGATACGCAGTATTTT
>TRBJ1-4|TRBV6-1|TRBD1|.
CASSEGGQGYEKLFF
TGTGCCAGCAGTGAAGGTGGACAGGGGTACGAAAAACTGTTTTTT
>TRBJ2-1|TRBV6-1|TRBD2|.
CASSAGTNNEQFF
TGTGCCAGCAGTGCCGGGACTAACAATGAGCAGTTCTTC
>TRBJ1-2|TRBV5-4|.|.
CASSLVAGDYIYGYTF
TGTGCCAGCAGCTTGGTAGCAGGCGACTACATCTATGGCTACACCTTC
>TRBJ1-4|TRBV5-1|.|.
CASSLRSDSEKLFF
TGCGCCAGCAGCTTGAGATCCGACAGTGAAAAACTGTTTTTT
>TRBJ1-1|TRBV6-5|.|.
CASAGWQLGGTEAFF
TGTGCCAGCGCGGGGTGGCAACTCGGTGGCACTGAAGCTTTCTTT
>TRBJ1-1|TRBV7-9|.|.
CASSLVKTNTEAFF
TGTGCCAGCAGCTTAGTAAAGACGAACACTGAAGCTTTCTTT
>TRBJ2-2|TRBV7-8|.|.
CASSPTSFSGELFF
TGTGCCAGCAGCCCGACTTCCTTCTCCGGGGAGCTGTTTTTT
>TRBJ1-2|TRBV7-6|.|.
CASSHPLGHGYTF
TGTGCCAGCAGCCATCCACTAGGACATGGCTACACCTTC
>TRBJ1-5|TRBV30|.|.
CAWSRGFNQPQHF
TGTGCCTGGAGTCGGGGATTCAATCAGCCCCAGCATTTT
>TRBJ1-1|TRBV11-1|.|.
CASSPRGGLNTEAFF
TGTGCCAGCAGCCCACGTGGGGGCCTGAACACTGAAGCTTTCTTT
>TRBJ2-7|TRBV7-8|TRBD2|.
CASTPYRIAGSYEQYF
TGTGCCAGCACCCCATATAGGATAGCGGGGTCCTACGAGCAGTACTTC
>TRBJ1-2|TRBV15|.|.
CATSRAADYGYTF
TGTGCCACCAGCAGAGCAGCAGACTATGGCTACACCTTC
>TRBJ2-7|TRBV2|.|.
CASSGGLLYEQYF
TGTGCCAGCAGTGGGGGCCTTCTCTACGAGCAGTACTTC
>TRBJ1-5|TRBV6-5|TRBD1|.
CASSRGTGFNQPQHF
TGTGCCAGCAGCCGAGGGACAGGTTTTAATCAGCCCCAGCATTTT
>TRBJ2-1|TRBV28|TRBD2|.
CASSLGKFSGRYNEQFF
TGTGCCAGCAGTTTAGGAAAATTCAGCGGGAGGTACAATGAGCAGTTCTTC
>TRBJ2-1|TRBV27|TRBD2|few
CASSLGGTSNEQFF
TGTGCCAGCAGTTTAGGGGGGACTAGCAATGAGCAGTTCTTC
>TRBJ2-1|TRBV14|.|once
CASSHGIYPFF
TGTGCCAGCAGCCACGGGATTTATCCGTTCTTC
>TRBJ1-2|TRBV30|.|.
CAWSVKRESRGPYGYTF
TGTGCCTGGAGTGTAAAAAGAGAGTCCAGGGGTCCATATGGCTACACCTTC
>TRBJ1-2|TRBV7-9|.|.
CASSLARGEVGYGYTF
TGTGCCAGCAGCTTAGCGCGAGGGGAGGTCGGGTATGGCTACACCTTC
>TRBJ1-2|TRBV2|.|.
CASSETDYGYTF
TGTGCCAGCAGTGAGACGGACTATGGCTACACCTTC
>TRBJ2-7|TRBV5-1|.|.
CASSSGAGVAYEQYF
TGCGCCAGCAGCTCGGGGGCAGGGGTAGCCTACGAGCAGTACTTC
>TRBJ2-2|TRBV5-4|.|.
CASSFGATGELFF
TGTGCCAGCAGCTTTGGAGCGACCGGGGAGCTGTTTTTT
>TRBJ1-2|TRBV2|.|few
CASSERTDLPSETF
TGTGCCAGCAGTGAGCGGACAGACCTCCCCTCAGAAACCTTC
>TRBJ1-2|TRBV27|TRBD1|.
CASSHPGTGGFYGYTF
TGTGCCAGCAGCCACCCCGGGACAGGGGGCTTTTATGGCTACACCTTC